This TCR beta chain was documented in a study of T cell repertoires in cytomegalovirus infection. On the study more broadly: Through public TCR beta signatures, both CMV infection and matching HLA type were indicated.

This CDR3 comprises 18 residues. The junction had 20 bases not matched to a gene; V was cut back by 6 bases and J by 10 bases. Germline values: CDR1 MNHEY, CDR2 SMNVEV (reference sequence). Note on this clonotype: Its specificity is not known.

Findings and caveats of the study: Adding up the frequency of public TCR beta families identified people who carried CMV plus the relevant HLA. Dominating the ex vivo response were TCR beta clonotypes that were CMV-specific and HLA-C-restricted.

TCRdb itself ran the reads through MiXCR, one entry per CDR3 protein. The sample holds hundreds of thousands of distinct CDR3 sequences, around 10% seen once. Specimen: PBMCs. This receptor was taken from a human donor in good health (CMV status not recorded). Some clones in this sample may be carry-over from other donors' samples. This chain connects TRBV27 to TRBJ2-1, with 11 positions matching TRBD2. The chain's CDR3 is CASSPGVAGGYLSGEQFF. The CDR3 bases are TGTGCCAGCAGCCCGGGGGTAGCGGGAGGGTATCTCTCAGGGGAGCAGTTCTTC.